A single T cell receptor beta chain is shown here with its context. What it binds is unknown. This sample was taken from a study of T cell responses to AZD1222 COVID-19 vaccine. The study, taken as a whole, reports: Repertoire collection took place solely once the T cell response had peaked. Among the donors, most were white British and more were female, and clonal diversity was possibly underestimated.

Germline loops: CDR1 MNHEY, CDR2 SVGAGI. The CDR3 spans 13 residues. V shed 6 bases, J shed 2 bases, and the junction held 3 bases outside the gene matches. Sequencing used immunoSEQ multiplex PCR; TCRdb keeps in-frame clones, though not all of them. The sample holds more than 250,000 clones, approximately 95% seen once. Sequenced material: peripheral blood, taken on day 0 of AZD1222 vaccination. The receptor was isolated from an adult in good health. The J gene is TRBJ2-7, the V gene TRBV6-5, with 8 bases identical to TRBD1. CDR3 coding DNA: TGTGCCAGCAGCTACAGGGGGACCTACGAGCAGTACTTC. This codes for CASSYRGTYEQYF.